Below are 8 T cell receptor beta chains sequenced from a single sample in a study of CD8 T cells in Susac syndrome (dated by TCRdb to the late 2010s). Receptor amplification or capture employed the immunoSEQ multiplex PCR assay. RNA was extracted using the RNeasy kit, and roughly 0.5 to 1 ug of the RNA was reverse transcribed with random hexamers. Starting from the raw public reads, TCRdb applied fastp trimming at Q25, assembled clones with MiXCR and retained in-frame beta chains. Each entry is one CDR3 protein sequence, shown with its most common DNA and genes. For this sample the table gives 40,000 to 55,000 distinct CDR3 sequences, of which 80% to 95% were detected only once. The ten largest account for around 0.4% of the sample. Material: CD8+ T cells from PBMCs. All receptors derive from a human donor in good health.

The chain combines TRBV5-1 with TRBJ2-1; 10 bases are a match to TRBD2. Germline-derived CDR1 and CDR2 are SGHRS and YFSETQ. The V gene end was trimmed by 2 bases and the J gene end by 7 bases; junction bases not matched to a gene: 6. CDR3 size: 15 residues. This CDR3 is CASSFLAGAPNEQFF. In nucleotides, the CDR3 is TGCGCCAGCAGCTTCCTAGCGGGAGCCCCGAATGAGCAGTTCTTC. The complete variable domain, with remaining parts taken from reference TRBV5-1 and TRBJ2-1, reads KAGVTQTPRYLIKTRGQQVTLSCSPISGHRSVSWYQQTPGQGLQFLFEYFSETQRNKGNFPGRFSGRQFSNSRSEMNVSTLELGDSALYLCASSFLAGAPNEQFFGPGTRLTVL.

This clonotype was seen only once. CDR3 loop: CASQGLDYEQYF. Here the CDR3 DNA reads TGTGCCAGCCAGGGATTAGACTACGAGCAGTACTTC. The rearrangement joins TRBV6-5 to TRBJ2-7, with D maybe TRBD1 (5 bases). V lost 8 bases and J lost 3, with 11 bases in between. This CDR3 comprises 12 residues. Looked up from germline, CDR1 is MNHEY and CDR2 is SVGAGI.

This clonotype was seen a single time. This chain links TRBV19 with TRBJ2-2; 9 bases map to TRBD1. This CDR3 contains 15 residues. V was pared by 1 base and J by 6 bases, with 3 bases of the junction left unmatched. Germline V gene sequence: CDR1 LNHDA, CDR2 SQIVND (reference sequence). Here the CDR3 DNA reads TGTGCCAGTAGTATAGTACGGACAGGGGCCGGGGAGCTGTTTTTT. Encoded protein: CASSIVRTGAGELFF.

This clonotype has only one observation. A read error may produce the germline difference seen at one junction end. This sequence joins TRBV7-7 and TRBJ2-1, with 10 bases that match TRBD2. This CDR3 contains 17 residues. From germline, CDR1 is SSHAT and CDR2 FNYEAQ (reference sequence). The CDR3 nucleotides are TGTGCTAGCAGCTCGGGTCCAGCGGGAGGGCCCTACAATGAGCAGTTCTTC. Protein product: CASSSGPAGGPYNEQFF. The full variable domain, with the rest looked up from reference TRBV7-7 and TRBJ2-1, is GAGVSQSPRYKVTKRGQDVTLRCDPISSHATLYWYQQALGQGPEFLTYFNYEAQPDKSGLPSDRFSAERPEGSISTLTIQRTEQRDSAMYRCASSSGPAGGPYNEQFFGPGTRLTVL.

The chain employs TRBV11-2 and TRBJ2-1, with D unresolved. This CDR3 has 13 residues. Germline assignment: CDR1 SGHAT and CDR2 FQNNGV. V lost 5 bases and J 7 bases, leaving 12 bases between the germline ends. The CDR3 DNA reads TGTGCCAGCAGCCTGAGTTGGAATAATGAGCAGTTCTTC. It encodes CASSLSWNNEQFF. Based on the CDR3 plus reference TRBV11-2 and TRBJ2-1, the full variable domain is EAGVAQSPRYKIIEKRQSVAFWCNPISGHATLYWYQQILGQGPKLLIQFQNNGVVDDSQLPKDRFSAERLKGVDSTLKIQPAKLEDSAVYLCASSLSWNNEQFFGPGTRLTVL.

V is TRBV2 and J is TRBJ2-3; 7 bases line up with TRBD2. The J segment lost 3 bases and the V segment lost 6 bases, leaving 12 bases of the junction unmatched. The CDR3 covers 16 residues. CDR1 and CDR2 (germline): SNHLY, FYNNEI. CDR3 sequence: CASRSSTGRQTDTQYF. As DNA, the CDR3 is TGTGCCAGCAGGTCCTCCACCGGGAGGCAGACAGATACGCAGTATTTT.

V and J are TRBV3-1 and TRBJ2-7; 10 bases are shared with TRBD1. The CDR3 spans 15 residues. In germline, CDR1 is LGHDT, CDR2 YNNKEL (reference sequence). V trimming: 1 base; J trimming: 3 bases; junction bases outside the gene matches: 3. CDR3 nucleotides: TGTGCCAGCAGCCAAGGGGGACAGGGGAGCTACGAGCAGTACTTC. Translation gives CASSQGGQGSYEQYF.

The rearrangement uses TRBV6-2 or TRBV6-3 and TRBJ2-1; TRBD2 matches 9 bases. The J segment lost 0 bases and the V segment lost 0 bases, leaving 21 bases of the junction unmatched. CDR3 length: 23 amino acids. Per germline, CDR1 MNHEY and CDR2 SVGEGT. The CDR3 DNA reads as TGTGCCAGCAGTTACTCGAATCTTCCGGCCGGGACTAGCCCAACGAGCTCCTACAATGAGCAGTTCTTC. As protein: CASSYSNLPAGTSPTSSYNEQFF.